Presented here are 26 T cell receptor beta chains from one specimen sequenced in a study of blood T cells in healthy people across ages. With a J-beta primer mix and a sample-barcoded 5' primer, a second PCR ran about 7 to 12 cycles. From the 5' RACE reads, TCRdb called clonotypes with MiXCR, one entry per CDR3 protein. The repertoire holds more than 1 million distinct CDR3 sequences, with 40% to 45% as singletons. Sequencing was done on a sample of blood. These receptor sequences come from a woman in her sixties or seventies in good health.

This clonotype was seen a few times. The gene calls are TRBV5-1 and TRBJ2-1; 7 bases align to TRBD2. This CDR3 contains 17 residues. The germline CDR1 and CDR2 sequences are SGHRS and YFSETQ. The V gene end was trimmed by 0 bases and the J gene end by 4 bases; junction bases not matched to a gene: 10. The CDR3 DNA reads TGCGCCAGCAGCTTGGGTGGGACTACCCCAAAGTACAATGAGCAGTTCTTC. Protein product: CASSLGGTTPKYNEQFF. The complete variable domain, with remaining parts taken from reference TRBV5-1 and TRBJ2-1, reads KAGVTQTPRYLIKTRGQQVTLSCSPISGHRSVSWYQQTPGQGLQFLFEYFSETQRNKGNFPGRFSGRQFSNSRSEMNVSTLELGDSALYLCASSLGGTTPKYNEQFFGPGTRLTVL.

The V and J genes are TRBV4-2 and TRBJ2-1, with D perhaps matching TRBD2 (6 bases). The CDR3 runs 18 residues. Germline V gene lookup returns CDR1 LGHNA and CDR2 YNFKEQ. Deletions cut 1 base from V and 0 bases from J, with 16 bases between. CDR3 protein: CASSQAQTGGSSYNEQFF. CDR3 bases: TGTGCCAGCAGCCAAGCCCAAACTGGAGGGAGCTCCTACAATGAGCAGTTCTTC.

The rearrangement joins TRBV29-1 to TRBJ2-1; weak D call: TRBD1 (6 bases). This CDR3 contains 15 residues. Per germline, CDR1 SQVTM and CDR2 ANQGSEA. Trimming removed 2 bases from V and 2 bases from J, with 13 bases in between. The CDR3 DNA reads TGCAGCGTTGAATTGGACAGTGTACCCTACAATGAGCAGTTCTTC. Residues: CSVELDSVPYNEQFF.

The rearrangement links TRBV15 to TRBJ2-5, with TRBD2 matching over 12 bases. The CDR3 covers 15 residues. Germline CDR1 and CDR2: LNHNV and YYDKDF (reference sequence). V dropped 3 bases and J dropped 4; count of bases not matched to a gene: 3. The chain's CDR3 is CATSRTSGSLETQYF. The CDR3 nucleotides read TGTGCCACCAGCAGGACTAGCGGGAGTTTAGAGACCCAGTACTTC. The full variable domain, with the rest looked up from reference TRBV15 and TRBJ2-5, is DAMVIQNPRYQVTQFGKPVTLSCSQTLNHNVMYWYQQKSSQAPKLLFHYYDKDFNNEADTPDNFQSRRPNTSFCFLDIRSPGLGDTAMYLCATSRTSGSLETQYFGPGTRLLVL.

J is TRBJ2-7 and V is TRBV20-1, with D tentatively TRBD2 (6 bases). Germline CDR1 and CDR2: DFQATT and SNEGSKA (reference sequence). The CDR3 extends over 14 amino acids. CDR3 sequence (DNA): TGCAGCCTCAACCGAGCGGGTAGGACCTACGAGCAGTACTTC. Translation: CSLNRAGRTYEQYF.

This clonotype came up a few times. The genes are TRBV27 and TRBJ2-5; 8 nucleotides match TRBD1. Germline trimming cut 6 bases from V and 4 bases from J; bases unmatched to any gene: 10. The germline V gene encodes CDR1 MNHEY and CDR2 SMNVEV (reference sequence). CDR3 length: 15 amino acids. The CDR3 sequence: CASSLSDRVGETQYF. CDR3 nucleotides: TGTGCCAGCAGCCTCTCGGACAGGGTGGGAGAGACCCAGTACTTC.

This chain connects TRBV7-8 to TRBJ2-5, with D possibly matching TRBD1 (6 bases). The CDR3 is made up of 14 amino acids. The germline V and J ends were trimmed by 5 bases and 3 bases, with 13 bases remaining between them. Germline CDR1 SGHVS, CDR2 FQNEAQ. The CDR3 here is CASSDTGNEETQYF. CDR3 DNA sequence: TGTGCCAGCAGCGATACAGGGAATGAAGAGACCCAGTACTTC.

This clonotype was observed many times. The chain has TRBV6-5 and TRBJ2-1; D not resolved. Trimming took off 4 bases at V and 0 bases at J, with 13 bases between the two ends. Germline values: CDR1 MNHEY, CDR2 SVGAGI. The CDR3 runs 16 residues. The DNA of the CDR3 is TGTGCCAGCAGTTCCCCCGGGTTGAGCTCCTACAATGAGCAGTTCTTC. Translating gives CASSSPGLSSYNEQFF.

The DNA for the CDR3 is TGTGCCAGCAGCCGAGGGGGGAAGGAGAAACTGTTTTTT. This translates into CASSRGGKEKLFF. V gene TRBV6-2 or TRBV6-3 combines with J gene TRBJ1-4; perhaps TRBD1 as D (6 bases). This CDR3 has 13 residues. Per the germline V gene, CDR1 is MNHEY and CDR2 is SVGEGT. Trimming shortened V by 6 bases and J by 11 bases, and 16 bases separated the two germline ends.

The J gene is TRBJ2-7, the V gene TRBV29-1; D perhaps matches TRBD2 (5 bases). Trimming pared 3 bases from V and 7 bases from J, leaving 16 bases between. Germline values: CDR1 SQVTM, CDR2 ANQGSEA. The CDR3 extends over 13 amino acids. In nucleotides, the CDR3 is TGCAGCGTTGAGAGGGAAAGTATCAATGAGCAGTACTTC. Translating gives CSVERESINEQYF.

The chain couples TRBV24-1 to TRBJ2-1; D unclear. Between the trimmed V and J ends, which lost 2 bases and 5 bases, there was a span of 15 bases. Germline loops: CDR1 KGHDR, CDR2 SFDVKD. The CDR3 length is 16 residues. CDR3 DNA: TGTGCCACCAGTGATTCCGCGGCACCACAAAACAATGAGCAGTTCTTC. It codes for CATSDSAAPQNNEQFF.

The chain carries TRBV29-1 and TRBJ2-3; maybe TRBD2 (6 bases). Trimming removed 6 bases at V and 6 bases at J, with 10 bases between. Germline values: CDR1 SQVTM, CDR2 ANQGSEA. This CDR3 region has 11 residues. DNA of the CDR3: TGCAGCGTGGGAGGTTACGATACGCAGTATTTT. It translates to CSVGGYDTQYF.

The CDR3 loop is CASSPELADSYNEQYF. CDR3 in DNA: TGCGCCAGCAGCCCAGAACTAGCGGACTCCTACAATGAGCAGTACTTC. This rearrangement joins TRBV5-1 to TRBJ2-1, with 8 bases identical to TRBD2. Gene TRBJ2-7 matches the end of the DNA better, so the J call may be wrong. Germline V gene data show CDR1 as SGHRS and CDR2 as YFSETQ. This CDR3 is built from 16 residues.

The chain is built from TRBV6-2 or TRBV6-3 and TRBJ2-1; 9 bases align to TRBD2. The CDR3 runs to 14 residues. Per germline, CDR1 MNHEY and CDR2 SVGEGT. V lost 0 bases, J lost 10 bases, and 4 bases stayed unmatched. The CDR3 sequence is CASSYSGTSWEQFF. CDR3 bases: TGTGCCAGCAGTTACTCGGGGACTAGCTGGGAGCAGTTCTTC.

This rearrangement joins TRBV27 to TRBJ2-7; 14 bases fit TRBD2. The trim removed 1 base at V and 2 bases at J, leaving 4 bases unmatched. CDR1 and CDR2 (germline): MNHEY, SMNVEV (reference sequence). The CDR3 is made up of 17 amino acids. CDR3 nucleotide sequence: TGTGCCAGCAGTTTATACCAGGGACTAGCGGGAGCCTACGAGCAGTACTTC. Translating gives CASSLYQGLAGAYEQYF.

This clonotype was counted between two and nine times. This chain uses TRBV5-6 with TRBJ2-5; TRBD2 agrees at 7 bases. Trimming took 5 bases from V and 4 from J; bases not matched to a gene: 8. The CDR3 spans 14 residues. The V gene's germline CDR1 is SGHDT and CDR2 YYEEEE. CDR3 in DNA: TGTGCCAGCAGTCCCTCTGAGCGGGGAGAGACCCAGTACTTC. This encodes CASSPSERGETQYF.

This clonotype was picked up a small number of times. For the CDR3, the DNA is TGTGCCAGCAGTCTATGGGGGACAGGCGAGCAGTACTTC. It specifies CASSLWGTGEQYF. The rearrangement uses TRBV27 and TRBJ2-7; TRBD1 matches 8 bases. Germline lookup yields CDR1 MNHEY and CDR2 SMNVEV (reference sequence). CDR3 size: 13 residues. J lost 6 bases, V lost 5 bases, and 6 bases had no gene match.

The chain joins TRBV9 to TRBJ2-1; D might be TRBD1 or TRBD2, each matching 5 bases. Germline-derived CDR1 and CDR2 are SGDLS and YYNGEE. This CDR3 region has 12 residues. V was clipped by 4 bases and J by 9 bases, with 11 bases between them. The CDR3 spells CASSSSRGEQFF. CDR3 sequence (DNA): TGTGCCAGCAGCTCCTCGAGGGGTGAGCAGTTCTTC.

This chain uses TRBV7-9 with TRBJ2-1; D unresolved. The germline V and J ends were trimmed by 0 bases and 2 bases, with 8 bases remaining between them. The germline V gene encodes CDR1 SEHNR and CDR2 FQNEAQ (reference sequence). This CDR3 region has 15 residues. The CDR3 DNA follows: TGTGCCAGCAGCTTAGCCAGAAGTGCCTACAATGAGCAGTTCTTC. Translation: CASSLARSAYNEQFF.

The table lists this clonotype with many counts. V gene TRBV29-1 combines with J gene TRBJ2-7; D possibly corresponds to TRBD2 (6 bases). The CDR3 loop spans 12 amino acids. Per germline, CDR1 SQVTM and CDR2 ANQGSEA. Trimming cost V 6 bases and J 1 base, with 10 bases left between them. CDR3 amino acids: CSVAGGSYEQYF. In nucleotides, the CDR3 is TGCAGCGTCGCCGGGGGATCCTACGAGCAGTACTTC.

V gene TRBV27 combines with J gene TRBJ2-7; TRBD1 agrees at 8 bases. The CDR3 extends over 17 amino acids. After removal of 0 bases from V and 5 bases from J, the junction contained 12 bases not matched to a gene. Germline CDR1 MNHEY, CDR2 SMNVEV (reference sequence). The DNA of the CDR3 is TGTGCCAGCAGTTTATCGATGGGGGACAGGCCGCCCGACGAGCAGTACTTC. Translation: CASSLSMGDRPPDEQYF.

This chain connects TRBV6-5 to TRBJ2-4; D gene uncertain. The end of the DNA aligns better with TRBJ2-7, so the J call may be wrong. Per germline, CDR1 MNHEY and CDR2 SVGAGI. The length of the CDR3 is 12 residues. The CDR3 region is CASSPGFREQYF. The CDR3, as DNA: TGTGCCAGCAGCCCCGGTTTCCGCGAGCAGTACTTC.

Only a few counts were recorded for this clonotype. The chain carries TRBV24-1 and TRBJ2-7; D is perhaps TRBD1 or TRBD2 (5 bases each). Germline V CDR1 and CDR2: KGHDR, SFDVKD. The CDR3 is 16 residues long. The V gene lost 4 bases and the J gene lost 1 base, with 16 bases spanning the gap. The chain's CDR3 is CATSDSRGRDSYEQYF. The CDR3 region has the DNA TGTGCCACCAGTGACTCTCGGGGACGTGATTCCTACGAGCAGTACTTC.

This chain connects TRBV7-9 to TRBJ2-1, with TRBD2 identical over 9 bases. V dropped 5 bases and J dropped 2; count of bases not matched to a gene: 16. This CDR3 is 19 amino acids long. The germline V gene encodes CDR1 SEHNR and CDR2 FQNEAQ (reference sequence). CDR3 DNA: TGTGCCAGCAGCGGTAGCTTAAGGGGACTAGCTTTCACCTACAATGAGCAGTTCTTC. Translated: CASSGSLRGLAFTYNEQFF.

A word on this clonotype: One end of the junction is discordant with germline, which a read error may explain. The genes are TRBV27 and TRBJ1-6; the match to TRBD1 covers 7 bases. CDR3 size: 16 residues. The germline CDR1 and CDR2 sequences are MNHEY and SMNVEV (reference sequence). This CDR3 is CASSSRDSGDNSPPHF. The CDR3 DNA reads as TGTGCCAGCAGTTCACGGGACAGTGGGGATAATTCACCCCCCCACTTT.

The rearrangement uses TRBV9 and TRBJ1-1; tentatively, D is TRBD1 (5 bases). The CDR3 runs 14 residues. Trimming shortened V by 5 bases and J by 13 bases, and 24 bases separated the two germline ends. Germline V gene lookup returns CDR1 SGDLS and CDR2 YYNGEE. The CDR3 DNA reads as TGTGCCAGCAGACCAGGCACACAGGAGGGTTGGGATTTCTTT. Translation: CASRPGTQEGWDFF.